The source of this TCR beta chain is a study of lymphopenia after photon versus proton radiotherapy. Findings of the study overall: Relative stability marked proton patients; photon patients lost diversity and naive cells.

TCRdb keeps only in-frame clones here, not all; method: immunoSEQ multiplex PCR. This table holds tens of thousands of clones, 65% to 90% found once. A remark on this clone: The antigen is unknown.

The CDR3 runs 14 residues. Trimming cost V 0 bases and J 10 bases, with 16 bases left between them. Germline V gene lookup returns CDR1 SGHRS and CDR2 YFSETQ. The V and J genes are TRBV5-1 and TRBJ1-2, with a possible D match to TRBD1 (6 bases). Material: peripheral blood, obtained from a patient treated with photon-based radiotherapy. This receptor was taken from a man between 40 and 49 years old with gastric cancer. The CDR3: CASSLVRDIGSYTF. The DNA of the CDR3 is TGCGCCAGCAGCTTGGTCCGGGACATTGGTTCCTACACCTTC. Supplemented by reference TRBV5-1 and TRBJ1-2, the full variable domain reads KAGVTQTPRYLIKTRGQQVTLSCSPISGHRSVSWYQQTPGQGLQFLFEYFSETQRNKGNFPGRFSGRQFSNSRSEMNVSTLELGDSALYLCASSLVRDIGSYTFGSGTRLTVV.